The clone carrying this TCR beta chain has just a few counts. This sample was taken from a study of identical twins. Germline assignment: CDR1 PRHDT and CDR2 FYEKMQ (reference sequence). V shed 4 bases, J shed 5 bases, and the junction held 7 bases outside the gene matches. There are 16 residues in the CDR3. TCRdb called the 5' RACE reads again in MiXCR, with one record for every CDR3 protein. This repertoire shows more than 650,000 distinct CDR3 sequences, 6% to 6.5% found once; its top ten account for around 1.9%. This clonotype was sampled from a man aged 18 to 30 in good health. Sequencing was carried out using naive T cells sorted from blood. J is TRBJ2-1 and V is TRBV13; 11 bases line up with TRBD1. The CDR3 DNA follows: TGTGCCAGCAGCTCCCCGGGACAGGGGGTCAACAATGAGCAGTTCTTC. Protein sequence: CASSSPGQGVNNEQFF. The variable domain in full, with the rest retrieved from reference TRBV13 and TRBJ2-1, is AAGVIQSPRHLIKEKRETATLKCYPIPRHDTVYWYQQGPGQDPQFLISFYEKMQSDKGSIPDRFSAQQFSDYHSELNMSSLELGDSALYFCASSSPGQGVNNEQFFGPGTRLTVL.